Below are 31 T cell receptor beta chains sequenced from a single sample in a study of shared clonotypes between healthy human individuals. Produced via immunoSEQ multiplex PCR; TCRdb's table is partial and in-frame only. The table lists some 2,100,000 clones, almost 96% of them singletons. What was sequenced was naive CD4+ T cells sorted from blood. Subset in this sample: CD45RA+ positively selected. The receptors come from a young man in good health.

The rearrangement joins TRBV6-5 to TRBJ2-1; a weak D match, TRBD2 (5 bases). The V gene's germline CDR1 is MNHEY and CDR2 SVGAGI. This CDR3 spans 16 amino acids. Trimming shortened V by 3 bases and J by 8 bases, and 20 bases separated the two germline ends. CDR3 DNA sequence: TGTGCCAGCAGTTATGAGTCGGGAACTAGAGTCCATGAGCAGTTCTTC. Translating it yields CASSYESGTRVHEQFF.

This clone was recorded once. The V and J genes are TRBV7-2 and TRBJ2-7; 7 positions agree with TRBD2. Trimming at V came to 5 bases and at J to 6 bases, leaving 10 bases not matched to a gene. Germline loops: CDR1 SGHTA, CDR2 FQGNSA. The CDR3 extends over 14 amino acids. The CDR3 sequence: CASSPRGEGLEQYF. The CDR3 bases are TGTGCCAGCAGCCCCCGGGGGGAGGGGCTCGAGCAGTACTTC.

This chain links TRBV6-1 with TRBJ1-2; D perhaps matches TRBD1 (5 bases). The germline V gene encodes CDR1 MNHNS and CDR2 SASEGT. The CDR3 is 13 amino acids. The V and J ends lost 5 bases and 4 bases respectively, with 11 bases between them. CDR3 loop: CASSSGPGYGYTF. The CDR3 bases are TGTGCCAGCAGTTCGGGACCTGGCTATGGCTACACCTTC.

This chain uses TRBV5-1 with TRBJ2-1, with TRBD2 matching over 8 bases. This CDR3 comprises 16 residues. The trim removed 6 bases at V and 1 base at J, leaving 9 bases unmatched. Looked up from germline, CDR1 is SGHRS and CDR2 is YFSETQ. The CDR3 nucleotides read TGCGCCAGCACCGGGGGGGACCGACTTTCCTACAATGAGCAGTTCTTC. Translation: CASTGGDRLSYNEQFF.

V gene TRBV28 combines with J gene TRBJ1-4; no reliable D call. Germline lookup yields CDR1 MDHEN and CDR2 SYDVKM. This CDR3 is built from 15 residues. Trimming stripped 2 bases from V and 1 base from J, with 8 bases between. The CDR3 DNA follows: TGTGCCAGCAGTTTACAAGGGCTAACTAATGAAAAACTGTTTTTT. The encoded protein is CASSLQGLTNEKLFF.

This clone has just a few counts. V usage is TRBV27 and J usage is TRBJ1-6; D gene uncertain. CDR3 length: 13 amino acids. Germline V CDR1 and CDR2: MNHEY, SMNVEV (reference sequence). The V end was cut by 8 bases, the J end by 8 bases, with 13 bases between. This chain's CDR3 is CASPRRLYSPLHF. As DNA, the CDR3 is TGTGCCAGCCCAAGGCGGCTGTATTCACCCCTCCACTTT.

The CDR3 protein is CASSPFNPGTGFTEKLFF. The CDR3 nucleotides read TGTGCCAGCAGCCCTTTTAATCCGGGGACAGGGTTCACTGAAAAACTGTTTTTT. The V gene is TRBV9, the J gene TRBJ1-4, with 9 bases fitting TRBD1. This CDR3 has 18 amino acids. Germline CDR1 is SGDLS and CDR2 is YYNGEE. Trimming at V came to 4 bases and at J to 7 bases, leaving 17 bases not matched to a gene.

J is TRBJ1-2 and V is TRBV18; unclear D gene. Germline CDR1 KGHSH, CDR2 LQKENI. With 0 bases removed from V and 8 bases from J, the gap between germline ends came to 16 bases. The CDR3 has 15 residues. This CDR3 is CASSPPLASRRGYTF. The CDR3 DNA reads TGTGCCAGCTCACCACCCCTCGCGTCTCGGCGGGGCTACACCTTC. The variable domain in full, with the rest retrieved from reference TRBV18 and TRBJ1-2, is NAGVMQNPRHLVRRRGQEARLRCSPMKGHSHVYWYRQLPEEGLKFMVYLQKENIIDESGMPKERFSAEFPKEGPSILRIQQVVRGDSAAYFCASSPPLASRRGYTFGSGTRLTVV.

The chain has TRBV7-2 and TRBJ1-1; no reliable D call. Germline values: CDR1 SGHTA, CDR2 FQGNSA. Trimming pared 5 bases from V and 3 bases from J, leaving 16 bases between. The CDR3 extends over 15 amino acids. CDR3 amino acids: CASSATGRSDTEAFF. The CDR3 region has the DNA TGTGCCAGCAGCGCGACGGGCAGGTCTGACACTGAAGCTTTCTTT.

The genes are TRBV2 and TRBJ1-4; TRBD1 aligns across 8 bases. V trimming: 8 bases; J trimming: 8 bases; junction bases outside the gene matches: 7. Germline lookup yields CDR1 SNHLY and CDR2 FYNNEI. The CDR3 runs to 13 residues. DNA for the CDR3: TGTGCCAGCCTGGGACAGGTTAGGGAAAAACTGTTTTTT. It codes for CASLGQVREKLFF.

J is TRBJ2-7 and V is TRBV4-1; 7 positions agree with TRBD1. V dropped 5 bases and J dropped 2; count of bases not matched to a gene: 6. The germline V gene encodes CDR1 MGHRA and CDR2 YSYEKL. CDR3 length: 14 amino acids. CDR3 sequence (DNA): TGCGCCAGCAGCAAAACAGGGGAACCCTACGAGCAGTACTTC. This codes for CASSKTGEPYEQYF.

V gene TRBV19 combines with J gene TRBJ2-3; D might be TRBD2 (6 bases). V was clipped by 6 bases and J by 7 bases, with 20 bases between them. The CDR3 has 15 amino acids. Germline V gene data show CDR1 as LNHDA and CDR2 as SQIVND (reference sequence). The CDR3 protein is CASSQPGLFRYTQYF. CDR3 DNA sequence: TGTGCCAGTAGCCAACCGGGACTGTTCCGTTATACGCAGTATTTT.

This clone came up once. The V gene is TRBV12-5, the J gene TRBJ2-7, with 10 bases matching TRBD2. The germline CDR1 and CDR2 sequences are LGHNT and FRNRAP. This CDR3 has 17 residues. The V segment lost 1 base and the J segment 8 bases; nucleotides outside the gene matches: 14. CDR3 in amino acids: CASGLGDGLAATTKQYF. For the CDR3, the DNA is TGTGCTAGTGGTTTGGGAGACGGACTAGCGGCGACTACGAAGCAGTACTTC.

The chain recombines TRBV7-2 with TRBJ2-2; D not resolved. Germline values: CDR1 SGHTA, CDR2 FQGNSA. This CDR3 is built from 17 residues. V lost 1 base and J lost 1, with 13 bases in between. CDR3 sequence (DNA): TGTGCCAGCAGCTTAGAAGGTCGGTCTTTGAACACCGGGGAGCTGTTTTTT. Its translation: CASSLEGRSLNTGELFF.

The genes are TRBV7-9 and TRBJ2-1; TRBD2 agrees at 7 bases. This CDR3 spans 11 amino acids. CDR1 and CDR2 (germline): SEHNR, FQNEAQ (reference sequence). V shed 6 bases, J shed 12 bases, and the junction held 5 bases outside the gene matches. The CDR3 DNA is TGTGCCAGCAGGAGGGAGGGCCCGCAGTTCTTC. Translating it yields CASRREGPQFF.

The chain links TRBV30 to TRBJ2-5, with 7 nucleotides matching TRBD2. The CDR3 is made up of 14 amino acids. Unmatched junction bases numbered 10, after V lost 4 bases and J lost 5 bases. Germline lookup yields CDR1 GTSNPN and CDR2 SVGIG (reference sequence). This chain's CDR3 is CAWNRFSGTETQYF. As DNA, the CDR3 is TGTGCCTGGAATCGTTTCAGCGGGACGGAGACCCAGTACTTC.

V usage is TRBV10-3 and J usage is TRBJ1-1; 9 nucleotides agree with TRBD1. The germline CDR1 and CDR2 sequences are ENHRY and SYGVKD. The CDR3 spans 14 residues. With V trimmed by 6 bases and J by 4 bases, 6 bases remained unmatched. The CDR3 DNA reads TGTGCCATCAGAGGACAGGGGTTCACCACTGAAGCTTTCTTT. Its translation: CAIRGQGFTTEAFF.

The chain combines TRBV5-1 with TRBJ1-1; D is unclear. The V end was cut by 4 bases, the J end by 2 bases, with 12 bases between. There are 14 residues in the CDR3. Germline V lookup: CDR1 SGHRS, CDR2 YFSETQ. The CDR3 DNA reads TGCGCCAGCAGCCCCCTCATGGTTAACACTGAAGCTTTCTTT. Its protein product is CASSPLMVNTEAFF.

The chain uses TRBV6-5 and TRBJ1-1; D call uncertain. Trimming pared 7 bases from V and 5 bases from J, leaving 14 bases between. This CDR3 spans 13 amino acids. Germline V gene lookup returns CDR1 MNHEY and CDR2 SVGAGI. DNA for the CDR3: TGTGCCAGCATTAGCCCGTCACATACTGAAGCTTTCTTT. Translated: CASISPSHTEAFF.

The chain has TRBV18 and TRBJ2-1, with D unclear. This CDR3 spans 14 amino acids. Germline CDR1 and CDR2: KGHSH and LQKENI. Trimming left V 3 bases short and J 2 bases short, with 8 bases between. The CDR3 region has the DNA TGTGCCAGCTCACCGAACCTACCCTACAATGAGCAGTTCTTC. Translation: CASSPNLPYNEQFF.

This clone has only one observation. The V gene is TRBV7-9, the J gene TRBJ1-1, with D uncertain. Trimming removed 5 bases at V and 9 bases at J, with 10 bases between. Germline loops: CDR1 SEHNR, CDR2 FQNEAQ (reference sequence). The CDR3 runs 11 residues. DNA for the CDR3: TGTGCCAGCAGCAATAGGGAGAAAGCTTTCTTT. Amino acid sequence: CASSNREKAFF.

In its sample, this clone was seen once. The rearrangement uses TRBV28 and TRBJ2-1; D not resolved. Deletions cut 3 bases from V and 7 bases from J, with 7 bases between. The CDR3 contains 12 residues. In germline, CDR1 is MDHEN, CDR2 SYDVKM. The CDR3 nucleotides read TGTGCCAGCAGTTTGCCCACAAATGAGCAGTTCTTC. Protein: CASSLPTNEQFF.

A remark on this clone: Other nucleotide sequences in the sample specify the same CDR3. The V gene is TRBV5-1, the J gene TRBJ1-1; no clear D. The V end was cut by 1 base, the J end by 1 base, with 2 bases between. Germline V gene lookup returns CDR1 SGHRS and CDR2 YFSETQ. The CDR3 length is 12 residues. In nucleotides, the CDR3 is TGCGCCAGCAGCTTGACGAACACTGAAGCTTTCTTT. Its translation is CASSLTNTEAFF.

The V and J genes are TRBV5-1 and TRBJ2-7; the D gene could be TRBD1 or TRBD2 (5 bases each). There are 15 residues in the CDR3. The V gene's germline CDR1 is SGHRS and CDR2 YFSETQ. V was clipped by 4 bases and J by 6 bases, with 20 bases between them. The DNA of the CDR3 is TGCGCCAGCAGCCTCGACACCGGGACCTCAGCCGAGCAGTACTTC. Translation: CASSLDTGTSAEQYF.

The chain combines TRBV10-3 with TRBJ2-7; possibly TRBD2 for D (6 bases). The germline V gene encodes CDR1 ENHRY and CDR2 SYGVKD. The CDR3 consists of 14 residues. The ends were cut back, 0 bases at V and 3 bases at J, with 9 bases in the middle. The CDR3 loop is CAISESRGYYEQYF. The CDR3 DNA reads TGTGCCATCAGTGAGTCTCGGGGGTACTACGAGCAGTACTTC.

This chain uses TRBV18 with TRBJ2-5, with D possibly being TRBD1 (6 bases). Between the trimmed V and J ends, which lost 3 bases and 1 base, there was a span of 12 bases. Germline lookup yields CDR1 KGHSH and CDR2 LQKENI. This CDR3 is 15 amino acids long. CDR3 sequence: CASSPITGSQETQYF. As DNA, the CDR3 is TGTGCCAGCTCACCTATAACAGGGTCCCAAGAGACCCAGTACTTC.

The chain combines TRBV5-4 with TRBJ2-5, with 15 bases identical to TRBD2. The CDR3 runs 17 residues. Germline CDR1 SGHNT, CDR2 YYREEE (reference sequence). V dropped 0 bases and J dropped 5; count of bases not matched to a gene: 5. The CDR3 coding sequence is TGTGCCAGCAGCTTGGACGGACTAGCGGGGGGGCCTGAGACCCAGTACTTC. Translation: CASSLDGLAGGPETQYF.

The J gene is TRBJ1-1, the V gene TRBV5-8, with no clear D. CDR1 and CDR2 from the germline V gene are SGHTS and YDEGEE. Trimming stripped 0 bases from V and 3 bases from J, with 12 bases between. The CDR3 extends over 15 amino acids. The CDR3 reads CASSLGVARDTEAFF. CDR3 DNA: TGTGCCAGCAGCTTGGGGGTGGCAAGAGACACTGAAGCTTTCTTT.

V and J are TRBV19 and TRBJ1-6; D might be TRBD1 (6 bases). CDR3 length equals 13 residues. V was clipped by 8 bases and J by 11 bases, with 16 bases between them. CDR1 and CDR2 (germline): LNHDA, SQIVND (reference sequence). CDR3 in amino acids: CASCGGARAPLHF. The CDR3 nucleotides are TGTGCCAGTTGTGGGGGGGCGCGGGCACCCCTCCACTTT.

The V call is TRBV6-5, the J call TRBJ2-7; possibly TRBD1 for D (7 bases). The CDR3 is 15 residues long. CDR1 MNHEY and CDR2 SVGAGI come from the germline V gene. Trimming stripped 4 bases from V and 8 bases from J, with 21 bases between. CDR3 in amino acids: CASSSTGKDGTQQYF. The CDR3 DNA sequence: TGTGCCAGCAGTTCGACAGGGAAGGACGGGACTCAGCAGTACTTC.

The chain combines TRBV13 with TRBJ2-1; tentative D call: TRBD1 (6 bases). Germline values: CDR1 PRHDT, CDR2 FYEKMQ (reference sequence). The ends were cut back, 5 bases at V and 7 bases at J, with 12 bases in the middle. The CDR3 contains 13 residues. CDR3 sequence (DNA): TGTGCCAGCAGCACAGGGACGGGTAATGAGCAGTTCTTC. Translation: CASSTGTGNEQFF.